The rows below give T cell receptor beta chains drawn from one sample of a study of blood T cell repertoires in COVID-19. Sequenced by immunoSEQ multiplex PCR; TCRdb stores in-frame clones only, minus some. The sample has roughly 250,000 clones; 80% to 95% are singletons. The sample taken for sequencing was PBMCs or T cells enriched from blood (not recorded which). These receptors all stem from a woman between 18 and 30 years old who had recovered from COVID-19. Each CDR3 is given with its conserved first and last residue. D genes are given only for firm matches. Clone size is not always given. Where it is, it says once, few, many or a class for expanded clones.

v_call,d_call,j_call,clone_size,cdr3_nt,cdr3_aa
TRBV11-2,TRBD1,TRBJ1-5,NA,TGTGCCAGCAGCGGAACCGGGACAGGGGTCAATCAGCCCCAGCATTTT,CASSGTGTGVNQPQHF
TRBV4-3,TRBD2,TRBJ2-1,NA,TGCGCCAGCAGTCGCGGGGGGGCAAGCAGTGGAGGCGGCAATGAGCAGTTCTTC,CASSRGGASSGGGNEQFF
TRBV19,TRBD1,TRBJ1-6,NA,TGTGCCAGTAGTACCGGGACAGGGGTTTTTTCACCCCTCCACTTT,CASSTGTGVFSPLHF
TRBV3-1/TRBV3-2,NA,TRBJ1-3,NA,TGTGCCAGCAGCCCCCTCTTCACAGGGCTCTCGACGGGAAACACCATATATTTT,CASSPLFTGLSTGNTIYF
TRBV7-8,NA,TRBJ2-3,NA,TGTGCCAGCAGCTTACAGGCTAGCCGCACAGATACGCAGTATTTT,CASSLQASRTDTQYF
TRBV5-1,NA,TRBJ1-2,NA,TGCGCCAGCAGCTTGAGTCAGGGCAGGGATTTTAACTATGGCTACACCTTC,CASSLSQGRDFNYGYTF
TRBV18,TRBD1,TRBJ1-2,once,TGTGCCAGCTCCGAGGGACAGGGAAATTTTAACTATGGCTACACCTTC,CASSEGQGNFNYGYTF
TRBV3-1/TRBV3-2,TRBD1,TRBJ1-6,NA,TGTGCCAGCAGCCAAGGGACAGGGCTTCCCCCCTTCAATTCACCCCTCCACTTT,CASSQGTGLPPFNSPLHF
TRBV13,TRBD1,TRBJ1-1,NA,TGTGCCAGCAGCCACGGACAGGGGGACACTGAAGCTTTCTTT,CASSHGQGDTEAFF
TRBV3-1/TRBV3-2,NA,TRBJ2-1,NA,TGTGCCAGCAGCCAAGGAAGGCGGGGAGGTTACAATGAGCAGTTCTTC,CASSQGRRGGYNEQFF